The 25 T cell receptor beta chains reported below all come from one sample, sequenced in a study of T cell responses to AZD1222 COVID-19 vaccine. Clones were read by immunoSEQ multiplex PCR, and TCRdb kept only the in-frame ones, dropping some. This sample has fewer than 110,000 clones, with over 75% found just once. The sequenced sample was peripheral blood, obtained on day 0 of AZD1222 vaccination. All receptors derive from an adult in good health.

The chain links TRBV19 to TRBJ1-5; D ambiguous. There are 16 residues in the CDR3. V was pared by 5 bases and J by 0 bases, with 14 bases between. The germline V gene has CDR1 LNHDA and CDR2 SQIVND (reference sequence). This CDR3 is CASSQSVGSSNQPQHF. The CDR3 DNA is TGTGCCAGTAGTCAGTCAGTGGGGAGTAGCAATCAGCCCCAGCATTTT.

The chain couples TRBV7-2 to TRBJ1-2; D not resolved. CDR1 and CDR2 from the germline V gene are SGHTA and FQGNSA. The germline V and J ends were trimmed by 1 base and 4 bases, with 10 bases remaining between them. The CDR3 extends over 14 amino acids. In nucleotides, the CDR3 is TGTGCCAGCAGCTTAGATCCAGATCTCTATGGCTACACCTTC. Encoded protein: CASSLDPDLYGYTF.

V and J are TRBV9 and TRBJ2-1; 8 nucleotides line up with TRBD2. Germline V lookup: CDR1 SGDLS, CDR2 YYNGEE. CDR3 length equals 13 residues. J was trimmed by 10 bases and V by 4 bases; bases with no gene match: 7. CDR3 DNA: TGTGCCAGCAGCCCTCGGGGGGGCATGGAGCAGTTCTTC. Its translation: CASSPRGGMEQFF.

In its sample, this clone was seen once. The rearrangement links TRBV11-2 to TRBJ1-1; 8 bases fit TRBD1. Germline lookup yields CDR1 SGHAT and CDR2 FQNNGV. The CDR3 extends over 17 amino acids. Trimming removed 6 bases from V and 5 bases from J; junction bases left unmatched: 17. Here the CDR3 DNA reads TGTGCCAGCAGGTTTACGTCGCCTCAGGGGGCGCGAACTGAAGCTTTCTTT. Translated, it gives CASRFTSPQGARTEAFF.

This rearrangement joins TRBV11-1 to TRBJ1-1, with a possible D match to TRBD1 (6 bases). The CDR3 sequence is 14 residues long. V was pared by 4 bases and J by 1 base, with 10 bases between. CDR1 and CDR2 from the germline V gene are SGHAT and FQDESV (reference sequence). CDR3 bases: TGTGCCAGCAGCTGGCGGACAGAGAACACTGAAGCTTTCTTT. The encoded protein is CASSWRTENTEAFF.

The chain carries TRBV6-1 and TRBJ2-1; tentatively, D is TRBD2 (6 bases). Trimming cost V 2 bases and J 6 bases, with 17 bases left between them. CDR3 length equals 16 residues. Germline loops: CDR1 MNHNS, CDR2 SASEGT. The CDR3 DNA is TGTGCCAGCAGTGAATGGGGGGTCGGAGGTACCAATGAGCAGTTCTTC. This codes for CASSEWGVGGTNEQFF.

The rearrangement uses TRBV9 and TRBJ1-6, with D possibly TRBD1 on 5 matching bases. Germline V gene data show CDR1 as SGDLS and CDR2 as YYNGEE. Deletions cut 0 bases from V and 6 bases from J, with 10 bases between. This CDR3 is 15 amino acids long. The CDR3 nucleotides read TGTGCCAGCAGCGTAGCGGCGGGGGGTAATTCACCCCTCCACTTT. Protein product: CASSVAAGGNSPLHF. Full variable domain (missing parts from reference TRBV9 and TRBJ1-6): DSGVTQTPKHLITATGQRVTLRCSPRSGDLSVYWYQQSLDQGLQFLIQYYNGEERAKGNILERFSAQQFPDLHSELNLSSLELGDSALYFCASSVAAGGNSPLHFGNGTRLTVT.

J is TRBJ2-7 and V is TRBV11-3; 7 nucleotides align to TRBD2. CDR1 SGHNT and CDR2 YENEEA come from the germline V gene. CDR3 length: 13 residues. The trim removed 4 bases at V and 5 bases at J, leaving 5 bases unmatched. The CDR3 coding sequence is TGTGCCAGCAGCTACGGGGGGTCAAACGAGCAGTACTTC. Its protein is CASSYGGSNEQYF. Together with reference TRBV11-3 and TRBJ2-7, the CDR3 gives the full variable domain: EAGVVQSPRYKIIEKKQPVAFWCNPISGHNTLYWYLQNLGQGPELLIRYENEEAVDDSQLPKDRFSAERLKGVDSTLKIQPAELGDSAVYLCASSYGGSNEQYFGPGTRLTVT.

This clone was seen a few times. The chain carries TRBV10-1 and TRBJ1-1; D gene ambiguous. CDR3 size: 13 residues. V lost 4 bases to trimming and J lost 1 base, with 7 bases between them. Germline CDR1 and CDR2: WNHNN and SYGVQD (reference sequence). The CDR3 DNA is TGCGCCAGCAGTGCCAATCGGAACACTGAAGCTTTCTTT. It is translated as CASSANRNTEAFF.

The chain links TRBV5-4 to TRBJ2-5; 9 bases fit TRBD2. Germline CDR1 reads SGHNT; CDR2 reads YYREEE (reference sequence). V trimming: 4 bases; J trimming: 2 bases; junction bases outside the gene matches: 12. There are 17 residues in the CDR3. CDR3 sequence: CASSTSMAGGRQETQYF. The CDR3 nucleotides are TGTGCCAGCAGCACGTCTATGGCGGGGGGGCGGCAAGAGACCCAGTACTTC. Combining the CDR3 with reference TRBV5-4 and TRBJ2-5 gives the whole variable domain ETGVTQSPTHLIKTRGQQVTLRCSSQSGHNTVSWYQQALGQGPQFIFQYYREEENGRGNFPPRFSGLQFPNYSSELNVNALELDDSALYLCASSTSMAGGRQETQYFGPGTRLLVL.

This chain joins TRBV14 and TRBJ2-1; 7 bases are shared with TRBD1. The V gene end was trimmed by 5 bases and the J gene end by 15 bases; junction bases not matched to a gene: 7. The CDR3 contains 11 residues. Germline values: CDR1 SGHDN, CDR2 FVKESK. This chain's CDR3 is CASSETGVRFF. In DNA, the CDR3 is TGTGCCAGCAGCGAAACAGGGGTAAGGTTCTTC.

CDR3 DNA sequence: TGTGCCAGCAGCCCTGGGGCAGGGCGAGGCTATGGCTACACCTTC. Its protein is CASSPGAGRGYGYTF. The chain employs TRBV11-2 and TRBJ1-2; tentatively, D is TRBD1 (5 bases). This CDR3 is 15 amino acids long. CDR1 is SGHAT, CDR2 FQNNGV, per germline. V lost 5 bases and J lost 4, with 17 bases in between. Complete variable domain (other parts from reference TRBV11-2 and TRBJ1-2): EAGVAQSPRYKIIEKRQSVAFWCNPISGHATLYWYQQILGQGPKLLIQFQNNGVVDDSQLPKDRFSAERLKGVDSTLKIQPAKLEDSAVYLCASSPGAGRGYGYTFGSGTRLTVV.

V and J are TRBV11-2 and TRBJ2-5; no clear D gene. This CDR3 contains 14 residues. V was shortened by 6 bases and J by 1 base, with 12 bases between the two germline ends. Germline loops: CDR1 SGHAT, CDR2 FQNNGV. The DNA of the CDR3 is TGTGCCAGCAGATTTGGGGTGATCCAAGAGACCCAGTACTTC. Its protein is CASRFGVIQETQYF.

This clone appeared once. V gene TRBV7-2 combines with J gene TRBJ1-1; D call uncertain. Deletions cut 0 bases from V and 6 bases from J, with 14 bases between. Per germline, CDR1 SGHTA and CDR2 FQGNSA. The CDR3 runs to 15 residues. This CDR3 reads CASSLALVPFSEAFF. CDR3 in DNA: TGTGCCAGCAGCTTAGCCTTAGTACCCTTCTCTGAAGCTTTCTTT.

The chain couples TRBV7-8 to TRBJ2-2; D perhaps matches TRBD2 (6 bases). The CDR3 covers 15 residues. The V end lost 8 bases, the J end lost 2 bases, and 15 bases lay between the germline ends. CDR1 and CDR2 from the germline V gene are SGHVS and FQNEAQ. CDR3 sequence (DNA): TGTGCCAGCCTCCGGGACTTTCTAAACACCGGGGAGCTGTTTTTT. Amino acids: CASLRDFLNTGELFF.

V is TRBV2 and J is TRBJ1-2; weak D call: TRBD1 (6 bases). CDR1 is SNHLY and CDR2 is FYNNEI in the germline V gene. V was trimmed by 6 bases and J by 4 bases, leaving 12 bases between them. CDR3 length: 13 amino acids. CDR3 sequence (DNA): TGTGCCAGCAGGGGGCAGGGGCCCTATGGCTACACCTTC. Protein: CASRGQGPYGYTF.

The CDR3 here is CASSQVGQDNEKLFF. CDR3 bases: TGTGCCAGCAGCCAAGTGGGACAGGATAACGAAAAACTGTTTTTT. This rearrangement joins TRBV3-1 (or the pseudogene TRBV3-2) to TRBJ1-4, with TRBD1 matching over 8 bases. Germline values: CDR1 LGHDT, CDR2 YNNKEL (reference sequence). The CDR3 consists of 15 residues. V was pared by 1 base and J by 8 bases, with 6 bases of the junction left unmatched.

The chain links TRBV6-5 to TRBJ1-2; D remains ambiguous. CDR1 is MNHEY and CDR2 is SVGAGI in the germline V gene. V lost 7 bases to trimming and J lost 2 bases, with 11 bases between them. This CDR3 comprises 13 residues. The CDR3 sequence is CASNNPGNYGYTF. CDR3 sequence (DNA): TGTGCCAGCAATAATCCGGGGAACTATGGCTACACCTTC.

The chain employs TRBV6-2 or TRBV6-3 and TRBJ2-2; 11 nucleotides match TRBD2. V shed 2 bases and J 1 base; nucleotides not matched to a gene: 0. Germline CDR1 and CDR2: MNHEY and SVGEGT. The length of the CDR3 is 16 residues. The CDR3 nucleotides read TGTGCCAGCAGTTACGGGACTAGCGGGAACACCGGGGAGCTGTTTTTT. Translated, it gives CASSYGTSGNTGELFF.

The chain combines TRBV28 with TRBJ2-7; TRBD2 might be the D (7 bases). Trimming removed 6 bases from V and 4 bases from J, with 13 bases in between. Germline V CDR1 and CDR2: MDHEN, SYDVKM. This CDR3 spans 13 amino acids. CDR3: CASSLGGGYEQYF. The CDR3 DNA reads TGTGCCAGCAGCCTAGGGGGAGGGTACGAGCAGTACTTC.

The chain joins TRBV5-8 to TRBJ1-5, with 8 bases matching TRBD1. The germline V gene has CDR1 SGHTS and CDR2 YDEGEE. V lost 4 bases to trimming and J lost 6 bases; unmatched junction nucleotides: 3. The CDR3 has 13 amino acids. This CDR3 is CASSTDRGQPQHF. CDR3 DNA: TGTGCCAGCAGCACAGACAGGGGTCAGCCCCAGCATTTT.

The chain employs TRBV7-2 and TRBJ1-3; D gene uncertain. Germline V lookup: CDR1 SGHTA, CDR2 FQGNSA. The CDR3 is made up of 14 amino acids. The germline V and J ends were trimmed by 1 base and 8 bases, with 12 bases remaining between them. The CDR3 here is CASSLVVSGDTIYF. The CDR3, as DNA: TGTGCCAGCAGCTTAGTGGTTTCCGGGGACACCATATATTTT. The entire variable domain, with the rest obtained from reference TRBV7-2 and TRBJ1-3, is as follows: GAGVSQSPSNKVTEKGKDVELRCDPISGHTALYWYRQSLGQGLEFLIYFQGNSAPDKSGLPSDRFSAERTGGSVSTLTIQRTQQEDSAVYLCASSLVVSGDTIYFGEGSWLTVV.

The chain combines TRBV3-1 (or the pseudogene TRBV3-2) with TRBJ1-2, with D hard to call. Germline-derived CDR1 and CDR2 are LGHDT and YNNKEL (reference sequence). CDR3 length equals 16 residues. Trimming removed 4 bases from V and 0 bases from J, with 15 bases in between. The CDR3 region has the DNA TGTGCCAGCAGCCGAGGGTCAGGAGATGCTAACTATGGCTACACCTTC. Translation gives CASSRGSGDANYGYTF.

The gene calls are TRBV9 and TRBJ2-5; 13 bases line up with TRBD2. The germline CDR1 and CDR2 sequences are SGDLS and YYNGEE. This CDR3 region has 16 residues. Trimming at V came to 0 bases and at J to 1 base, leaving 0 bases not matched to a gene. The CDR3 protein is CASSVGLAGGQETQYF. For the CDR3, the DNA is TGTGCCAGCAGCGTAGGACTAGCGGGGGGCCAAGAGACCCAGTACTTC.

V and J are TRBV12-3 or TRBV12-4 and TRBJ1-1, with 7 bases lining up with TRBD1. With V trimmed by 6 bases and J by 4 bases, 5 bases remained unmatched. This CDR3 region has 13 residues. The CDR3 sequence is CASSRQGGTEAFF. The CDR3, as DNA: TGTGCCAGCAGCCGTCAGGGGGGCACTGAAGCTTTCTTT.